This TCR beta chain was sequenced for a study of T-cell reconstitution after alpha-beta-depleted transplantation in children. A remark on this clonotype: The antigen remains unidentified.

CDR3 length equals 12 residues. Germline V gene sequence: CDR1 SGHDT, CDR2 YYEEEE. Trimming left V 3 bases short and J 4 bases short, with 7 bases between. Preparation of the TCRbeta library involved a method that used unique molecular identifiers. TCRdb used MiXCR to reprocess the PCR reads, holding one entry per CDR3 protein. The data show roughly 790,000 distinct CDR3 sequences, about 16% seen once. Study-level findings and limits: Alpha-beta T cells about two months after transplant reportedly derived from several hundred expanded graft clones. Surviving thymic progenitors and recipient T cells were the source of high TCRbeta diversity at day 60 in some patients. Diversity and T-cell counts at one year after transplant derived mostly from new T cells.

The V and J genes are TRBV5-6 and TRBJ1-1, with D hard to call. The starting material was PBMCs, mostly from graft donor cells, obtained 360 days after TCRalphabeta/CD19-depleted stem cell transplant. This receptor was identified in a male patient between 5 and 17 years old who had a stem cell transplant for acute lymphoblastic leukemia, so the T cells may come from the graft donor. Here the CDR3 DNA reads TGTGCCAGCAGCTCCCGGGCCACTGAAGCTTTCTTT. Its translation: CASSSRATEAFF.